This entry is about one T cell receptor (beta chain). Its target is not known. The record originates from a study of identical twins. Study conclusions and caveats: Zero-insertion analyses might be partly confounded by invariant T cells like MAIT and iNKT. Within twin pairs, the out-of-frame alpha sequences they shared showed excess low generation probability. Weaker excess twin sharing was seen among beta out-of-frame sequences. The analysis was cross-sectional rather than longitudinal within donors.

MiXCR, run by TCRdb on the 5' RACE reads, gives a single entry per CDR3 protein. The sample records about 700,000 distinct CDR3 sequences, 8.5% to 9.5% being singletons. The sample was also reused in another study, on yellow fever vaccine responses in identical twins.

The sequence was obtained from a woman in her late teens or twenties in good health. The specimen was PBMCs.

The CDR3, as DNA: TGTGCCAGCAGCTCAGGGACAGACGGAGGCATGGATACGCAGTATTTT. It codes for CASSSGTDGGMDTQYF. This chain joins TRBV7-9 and TRBJ2-3, with 7 positions matching TRBD1. Germline loops: CDR1 SEHNR, CDR2 FQNEAQ (reference sequence). Germline trimming cut 4 bases from V and 6 bases from J; bases unmatched to any gene: 13. This CDR3 is built from 16 residues.